This T cell receptor (beta chain) derives from a study of CD4 and CD8 cells across lung adenocarcinoma regions. The V and J ends lost 3 bases and 3 bases, in that order; junction bases with no gene match: 2. Germline values: CDR1 MNHEY, CDR2 SVGAGI. The CDR3 has 14 amino acids. Donors had localized lung adenocarcinoma, a non-small cell lung cancer. Each CDR3 protein gets one entry after TCRdb re-called the PCR reads with MiXCR. In the table there are approximately 4,900 distinct CDR3 sequences, about 60% of which are singletons. Sequenced sample: CD4+ T cells from the center of a lung tumor. This rearrangement joins TRBV6-5 to TRBJ2-7; 10 bases match TRBD2. This receptor was obtained from a male donor with lung adenocarcinoma. The CD4 and CD8 labels of this study may be unreliable. This CDR3 is CASSYSSGGYEQYF. The CDR3 nucleotides read TGTGCCAGCAGTTATTCTAGCGGGGGCTACGAGCAGTACTTC.